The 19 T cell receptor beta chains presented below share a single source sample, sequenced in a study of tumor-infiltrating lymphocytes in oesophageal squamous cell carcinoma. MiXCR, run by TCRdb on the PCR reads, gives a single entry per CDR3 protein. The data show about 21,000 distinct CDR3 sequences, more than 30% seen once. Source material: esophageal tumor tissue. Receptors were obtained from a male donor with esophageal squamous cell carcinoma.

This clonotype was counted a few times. The CDR3 loop reads CASGLVMVSAYEQYF. The CDR3 DNA sequence: TGTGCTAGTGGTTTGGTAATGGTATCGGCCTACGAGCAGTACTTC. V is TRBV12-5 and J is TRBJ2-7; the D is unclear. Trimming removed 0 bases at V and 2 bases at J, with 11 bases between. Germline-derived CDR1 and CDR2 are LGHNT and FRNRAP. The CDR3 is 15 amino acids.

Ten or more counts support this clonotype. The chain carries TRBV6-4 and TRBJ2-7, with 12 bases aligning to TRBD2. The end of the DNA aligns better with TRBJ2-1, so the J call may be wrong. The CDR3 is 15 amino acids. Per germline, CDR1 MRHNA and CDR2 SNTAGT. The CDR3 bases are TGTGCCAGCAGTCGGACTAGCGGGGACGCCAATGAGCAGTTCTTC. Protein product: CASSRTSGDANEQFF.

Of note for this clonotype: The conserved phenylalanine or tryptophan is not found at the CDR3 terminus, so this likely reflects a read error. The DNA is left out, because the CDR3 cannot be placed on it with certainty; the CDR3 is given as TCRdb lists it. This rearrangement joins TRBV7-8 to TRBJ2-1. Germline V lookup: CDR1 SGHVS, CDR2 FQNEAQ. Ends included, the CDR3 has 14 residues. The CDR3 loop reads CASSLGSYGYTFGS.

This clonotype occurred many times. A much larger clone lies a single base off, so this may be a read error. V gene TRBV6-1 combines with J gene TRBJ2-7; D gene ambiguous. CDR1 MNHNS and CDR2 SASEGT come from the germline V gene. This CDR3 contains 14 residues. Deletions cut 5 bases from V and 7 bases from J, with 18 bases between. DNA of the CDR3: TGTGCCAGCAGTTCCTCAGACTGGCCAAATGAGCAGTACTTC. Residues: CASSSSDWPNEQYF.

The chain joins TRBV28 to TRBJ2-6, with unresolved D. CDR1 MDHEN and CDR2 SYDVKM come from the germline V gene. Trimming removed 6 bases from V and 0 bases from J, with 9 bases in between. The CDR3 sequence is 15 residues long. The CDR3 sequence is CASSELTSGANVLTF. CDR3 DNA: TGTGCCAGCAGCGAACTGACCTCTGGGGCCAACGTCCTGACTTTC.

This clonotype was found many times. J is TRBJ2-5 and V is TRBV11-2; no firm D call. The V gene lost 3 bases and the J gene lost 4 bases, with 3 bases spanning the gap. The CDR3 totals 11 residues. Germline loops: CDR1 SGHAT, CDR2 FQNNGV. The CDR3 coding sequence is TGTGCCAGCAGCTTTTTAGAGACCCAGTACTTC. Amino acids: CASSFLETQYF.

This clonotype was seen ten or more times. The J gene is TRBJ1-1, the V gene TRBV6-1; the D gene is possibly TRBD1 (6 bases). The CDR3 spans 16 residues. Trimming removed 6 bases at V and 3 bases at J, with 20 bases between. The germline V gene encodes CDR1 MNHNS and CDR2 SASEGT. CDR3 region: CASRRTEVWDYTEAFF. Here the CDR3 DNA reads TGTGCCAGCAGAAGGACAGAGGTCTGGGATTACACTGAAGCTTTCTTT.

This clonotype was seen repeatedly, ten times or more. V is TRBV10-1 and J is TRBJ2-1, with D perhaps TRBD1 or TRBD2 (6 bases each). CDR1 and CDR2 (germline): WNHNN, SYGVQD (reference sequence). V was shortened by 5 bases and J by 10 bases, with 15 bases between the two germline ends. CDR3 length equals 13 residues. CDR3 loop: CASSPQRGVEQFF. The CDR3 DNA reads TGCGCCAGCAGTCCTCAGAGGGGGGTAGAGCAGTTCTTC.

Here the CDR3 DNA reads TGTGCCAGCAGCTTAGCAGGGGGCGCGGTGGGAACTGAAGCTTTCTTT. It codes for CASSLAGGAVGTEAFF. The chain uses TRBV7-2 and TRBJ1-1; 7 bases line up with TRBD1. Germline loops: CDR1 SGHTA, CDR2 FQGNSA. Trimming at V came to 0 bases and at J to 5 bases, leaving 9 bases not matched to a gene. CDR3 length: 16 amino acids.

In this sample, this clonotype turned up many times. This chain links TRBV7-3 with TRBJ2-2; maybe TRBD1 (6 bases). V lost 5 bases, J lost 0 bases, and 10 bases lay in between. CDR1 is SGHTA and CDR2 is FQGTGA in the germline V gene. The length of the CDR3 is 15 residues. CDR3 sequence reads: CASSQQGANTGELFF. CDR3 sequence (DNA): TGTGCCAGCAGCCAACAGGGAGCGAACACCGGGGAGCTGTTTTTT.

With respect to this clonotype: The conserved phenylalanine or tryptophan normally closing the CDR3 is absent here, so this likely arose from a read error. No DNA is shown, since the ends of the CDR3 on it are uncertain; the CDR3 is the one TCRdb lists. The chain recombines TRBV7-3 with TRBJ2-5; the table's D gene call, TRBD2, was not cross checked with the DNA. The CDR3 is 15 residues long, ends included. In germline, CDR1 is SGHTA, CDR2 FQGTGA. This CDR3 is CASSSARSETQYFGS.

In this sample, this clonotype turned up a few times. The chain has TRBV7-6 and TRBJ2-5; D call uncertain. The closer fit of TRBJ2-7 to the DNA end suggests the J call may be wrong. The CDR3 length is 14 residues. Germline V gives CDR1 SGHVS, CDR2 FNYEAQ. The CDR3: CASSLGRATYEQYF. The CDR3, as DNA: TGTGCCAGCAGCTTAGGCCGGGCAACCTACGAGCAGTACTTC.

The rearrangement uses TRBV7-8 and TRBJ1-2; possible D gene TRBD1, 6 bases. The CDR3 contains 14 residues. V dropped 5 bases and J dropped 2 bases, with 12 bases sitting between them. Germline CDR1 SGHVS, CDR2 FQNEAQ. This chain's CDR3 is CASSPHTGNYGYTF. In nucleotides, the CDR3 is TGTGCCAGCAGCCCTCACACAGGGAACTATGGCTACACCTTC.

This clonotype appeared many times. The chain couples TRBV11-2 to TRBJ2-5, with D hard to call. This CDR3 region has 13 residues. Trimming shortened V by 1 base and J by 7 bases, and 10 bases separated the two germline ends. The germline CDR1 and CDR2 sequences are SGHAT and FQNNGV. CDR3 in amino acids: CASSLAVGVTQYF. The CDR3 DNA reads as TGTGCCAGCAGCTTAGCGGTTGGAGTGACCCAGTACTTC.

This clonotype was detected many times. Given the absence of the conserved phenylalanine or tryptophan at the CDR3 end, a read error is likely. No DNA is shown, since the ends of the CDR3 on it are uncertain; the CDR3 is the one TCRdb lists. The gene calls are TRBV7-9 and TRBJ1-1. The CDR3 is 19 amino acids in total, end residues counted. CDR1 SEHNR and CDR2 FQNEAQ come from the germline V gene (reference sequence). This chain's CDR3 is CASSLGTSVSPTMSSSSGQ.

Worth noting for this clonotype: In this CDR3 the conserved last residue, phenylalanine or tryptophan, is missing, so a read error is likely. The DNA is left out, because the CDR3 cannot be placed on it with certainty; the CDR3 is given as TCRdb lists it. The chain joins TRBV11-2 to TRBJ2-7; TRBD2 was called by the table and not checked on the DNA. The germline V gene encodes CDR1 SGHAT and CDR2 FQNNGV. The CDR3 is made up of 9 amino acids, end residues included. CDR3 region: CASSSGLAG.

The CDR3 region has the DNA TGTGCCAGCAGCCCTAGTGTAGTCCCAGATACGCAGTATTTT. Its translation is CASSPSVVPDTQYF. The V gene is TRBV7-2, the J gene TRBJ2-3; no clear D gene. This CDR3 spans 14 amino acids. The V end lost 5 bases, the J end lost 4 bases, and 13 bases lay between the germline ends. In germline, CDR1 is SGHTA, CDR2 FQGNSA. The full variable domain, completed using reference TRBV7-2 and TRBJ2-3, is GAGVSQSPSNKVTEKGKDVELRCDPISGHTALYWYRQSLGQGLEFLIYFQGNSAPDKSGLPSDRFSAERTGGSVSTLTIQRTQQEDSAVYLCASSPSVVPDTQYFGPGTRLTVL.

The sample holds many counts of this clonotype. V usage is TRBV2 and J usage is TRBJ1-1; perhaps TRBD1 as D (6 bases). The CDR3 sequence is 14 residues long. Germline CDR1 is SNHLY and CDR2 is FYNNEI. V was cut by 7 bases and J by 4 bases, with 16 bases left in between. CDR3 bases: TGTGCCAGCAAGAAACAGGGCCCGGTCACTGAAGCTTTCTTT. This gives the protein CASKKQGPVTEAFF.

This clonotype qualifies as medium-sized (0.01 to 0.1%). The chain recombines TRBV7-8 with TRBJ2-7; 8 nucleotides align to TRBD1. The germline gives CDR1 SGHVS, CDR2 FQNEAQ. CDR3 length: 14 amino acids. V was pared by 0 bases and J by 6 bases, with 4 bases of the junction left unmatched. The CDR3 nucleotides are TGTGCCAGCAGCTTAGCACAGGGGGGTGCCGAGCAGTACTTC. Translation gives CASSLAQGGAEQYF.